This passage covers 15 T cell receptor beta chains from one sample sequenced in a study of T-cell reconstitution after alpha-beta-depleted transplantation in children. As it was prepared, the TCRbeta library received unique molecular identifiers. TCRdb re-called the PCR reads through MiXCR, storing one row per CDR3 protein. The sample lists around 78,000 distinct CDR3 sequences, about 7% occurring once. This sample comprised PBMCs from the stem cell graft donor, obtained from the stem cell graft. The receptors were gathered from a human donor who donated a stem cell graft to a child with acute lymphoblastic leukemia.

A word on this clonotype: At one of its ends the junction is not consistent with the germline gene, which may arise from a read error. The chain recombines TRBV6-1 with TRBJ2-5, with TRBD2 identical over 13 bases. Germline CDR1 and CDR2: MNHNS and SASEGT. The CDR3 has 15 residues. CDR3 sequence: CASNRLAGGKETQYF. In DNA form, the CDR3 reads TGTGCTAGCAATCGACTAGCGGGAGGAAAAGAGACCCAGTACTTC.

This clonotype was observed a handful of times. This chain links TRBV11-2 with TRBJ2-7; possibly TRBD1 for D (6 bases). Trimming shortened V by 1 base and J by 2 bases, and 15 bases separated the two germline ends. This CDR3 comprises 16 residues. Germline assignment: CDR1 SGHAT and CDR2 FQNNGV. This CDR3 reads CASSLGTDPRTYEQYF. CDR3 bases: TGTGCCAGCAGCTTAGGGACAGATCCTCGGACCTACGAGCAGTACTTC.

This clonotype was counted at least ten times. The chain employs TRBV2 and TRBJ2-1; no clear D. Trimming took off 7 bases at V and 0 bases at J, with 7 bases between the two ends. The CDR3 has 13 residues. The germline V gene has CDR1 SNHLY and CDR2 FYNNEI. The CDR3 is CASIPISYNEQFF. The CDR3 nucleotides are TGTGCCAGCATCCCTATCTCCTACAATGAGCAGTTCTTC.

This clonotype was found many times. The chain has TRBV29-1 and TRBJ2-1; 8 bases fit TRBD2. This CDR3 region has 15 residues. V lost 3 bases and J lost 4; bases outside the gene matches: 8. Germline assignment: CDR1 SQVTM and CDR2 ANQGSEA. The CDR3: CSVETGGPRYNEQFF. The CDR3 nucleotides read TGCAGCGTTGAGACGGGAGGGCCAAGGTACAATGAGCAGTTCTTC.

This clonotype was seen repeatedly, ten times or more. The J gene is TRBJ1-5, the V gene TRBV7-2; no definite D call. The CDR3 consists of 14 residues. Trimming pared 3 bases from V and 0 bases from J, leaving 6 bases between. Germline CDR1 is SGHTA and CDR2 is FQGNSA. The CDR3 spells CASSFRDSNQPQHF. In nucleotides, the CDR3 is TGTGCCAGCAGCTTTAGGGATAGCAATCAGCCCCAGCATTTT.

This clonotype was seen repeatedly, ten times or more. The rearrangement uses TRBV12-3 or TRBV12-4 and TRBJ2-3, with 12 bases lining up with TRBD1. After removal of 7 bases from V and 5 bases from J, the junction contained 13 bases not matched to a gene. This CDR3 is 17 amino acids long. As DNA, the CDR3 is TGTGCCAGCAAACCTATTCCGGGACAGGGGGCAGAAGATACGCAGTATTTT. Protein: CASKPIPGQGAEDTQYF.

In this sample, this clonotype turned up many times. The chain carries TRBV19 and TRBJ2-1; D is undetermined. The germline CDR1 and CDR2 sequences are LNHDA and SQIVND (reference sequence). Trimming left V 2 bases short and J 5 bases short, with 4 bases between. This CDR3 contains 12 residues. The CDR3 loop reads CASSIRNNEQFF. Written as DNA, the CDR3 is TGTGCCAGTAGTATACGGAACAATGAGCAGTTCTTC.

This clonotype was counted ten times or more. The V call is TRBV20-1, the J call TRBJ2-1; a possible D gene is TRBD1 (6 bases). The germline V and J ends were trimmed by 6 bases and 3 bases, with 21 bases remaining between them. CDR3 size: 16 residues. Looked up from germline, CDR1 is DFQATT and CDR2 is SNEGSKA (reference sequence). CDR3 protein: CSAPPRGRAIYNEQFF. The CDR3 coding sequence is TGCAGTGCCCCACCCAGGGGCAGGGCAATCTACAATGAGCAGTTCTTC.

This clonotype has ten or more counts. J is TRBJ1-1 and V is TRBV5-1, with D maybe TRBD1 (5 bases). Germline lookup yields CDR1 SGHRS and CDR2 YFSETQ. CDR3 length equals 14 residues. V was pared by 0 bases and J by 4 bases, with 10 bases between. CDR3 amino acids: CASSLARVATEAFF. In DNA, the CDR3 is TGCGCCAGCAGCTTGGCCAGGGTCGCCACTGAAGCTTTCTTT.

CDR3 residues: CASSLAAVSTDTQYF. The CDR3 region has the DNA TGTGCCAGCAGTTTAGCGGCGGTTAGCACAGATACGCAGTATTTT. The chain carries TRBV28 and TRBJ2-3, with unresolved D. CDR3 length equals 15 residues. Trimming removed 2 bases from V and 0 bases from J, with 9 bases in between. Germline lookup yields CDR1 MDHEN and CDR2 SYDVKM.

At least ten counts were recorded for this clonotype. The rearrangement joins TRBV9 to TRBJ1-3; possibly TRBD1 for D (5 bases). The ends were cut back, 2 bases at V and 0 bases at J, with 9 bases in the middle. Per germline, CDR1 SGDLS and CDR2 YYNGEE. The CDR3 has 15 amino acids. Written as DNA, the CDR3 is TGTGCCAGCAGCGTGGAGGGGAACTCTGGAAACACCATATATTTT. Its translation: CASSVEGNSGNTIYF.

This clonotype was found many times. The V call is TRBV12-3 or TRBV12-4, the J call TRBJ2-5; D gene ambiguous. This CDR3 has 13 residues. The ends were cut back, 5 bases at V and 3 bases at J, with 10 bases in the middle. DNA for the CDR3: TGTGCCAGCAGTCCCCCAGGTGAAGAGACCCAGTACTTC. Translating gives CASSPPGEETQYF.

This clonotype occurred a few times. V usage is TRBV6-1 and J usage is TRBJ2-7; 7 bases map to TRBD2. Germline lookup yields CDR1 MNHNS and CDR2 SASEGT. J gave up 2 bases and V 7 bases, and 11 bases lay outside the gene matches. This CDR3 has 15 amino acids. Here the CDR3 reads CASTQTAGAAYEQYF. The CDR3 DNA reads TGTGCCAGCACCCAGACGGCGGGAGCAGCCTACGAGCAGTACTTC.

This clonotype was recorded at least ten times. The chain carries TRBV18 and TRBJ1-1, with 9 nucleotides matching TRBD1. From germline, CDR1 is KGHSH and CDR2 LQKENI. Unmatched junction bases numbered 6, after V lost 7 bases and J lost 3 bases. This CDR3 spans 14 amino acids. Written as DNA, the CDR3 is TGTGCCAGCTTAGCGGGACAGGGATACACTGAAGCTTTCTTT. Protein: CASLAGQGYTEAFF.

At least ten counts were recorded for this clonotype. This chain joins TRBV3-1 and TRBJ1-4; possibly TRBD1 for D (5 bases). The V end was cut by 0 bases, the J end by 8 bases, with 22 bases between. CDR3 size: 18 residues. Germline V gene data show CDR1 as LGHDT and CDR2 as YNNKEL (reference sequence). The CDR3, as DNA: TGTGCCAGCAGCCAAGAAAAACTAAGCGGCTTCGGGACCGAAAAACTGTTTTTT. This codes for CASSQEKLSGFGTEKLFF. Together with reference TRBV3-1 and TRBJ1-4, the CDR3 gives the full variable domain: DTAVSQTPKYLVTQMGNDKSIKCEQNLGHDTMYWYKQDSKKFLKIMFSYNNKELIINETVPNRFSPKSPDKAHLNLHINSLELGDSAVYFCASSQEKLSGFGTEKLFFGSGTQLSVL.